These 20 T cell receptor beta chains came from one sample sequenced in a study of T cells after yellow fever vaccination. TCRdb re-called the 5' RACE reads through MiXCR, storing one row per CDR3 protein. The sample has hundreds of thousands of distinct CDR3 sequences, roughly 14% seen once; the top ten hold around 15%. The starting material was PBMCs, obtained on the day of the yellow fever booster vaccination. Receptors originate from a young man who received the YFV17D yellow fever vaccine.

V usage is TRBV11-2 and J usage is TRBJ1-5, with no clear D. CDR1 and CDR2 (germline): SGHAT, FQNNGV. V dropped 4 bases and J dropped 5 bases, with 9 bases sitting between them. The CDR3 covers 13 residues. In nucleotides, the CDR3 is TGTGCCAGCAGCTACGGCCCCGATCAGCCCCAGCATTTT. It codes for CASSYGPDQPQHF.

V is TRBV7-9 and J is TRBJ2-5, with 7 bases lining up with TRBD1. V lost 4 bases to trimming and J lost 5 bases; unmatched junction nucleotides: 13. This CDR3 contains 16 residues. Germline V gene sequence: CDR1 SEHNR, CDR2 FQNEAQ (reference sequence). The CDR3 protein is CASSSEKDRAVETQYF. The CDR3, as DNA: TGTGCCAGCAGCTCCGAAAAAGACAGGGCGGTCGAGACCCAGTACTTC.

The chain joins TRBV7-2 to TRBJ2-1; D may be TRBD2 (6 bases). CDR1 is SGHTA, CDR2 FQGNSA, per germline. The germline V and J ends were trimmed by 5 bases and 2 bases, with 16 bases remaining between them. The CDR3 is 16 residues long. CDR3 protein: CASSPPGGSAYNEQFF. DNA for the CDR3: TGTGCCAGCAGCCCTCCCGGGGGTAGCGCCTACAATGAGCAGTTCTTC. Supplemented by reference TRBV7-2 and TRBJ2-1, the full variable domain reads GAGVSQSPSNKVTEKGKDVELRCDPISGHTALYWYRQSLGQGLEFLIYFQGNSAPDKSGLPSDRFSAERTGGSVSTLTIQRTQQEDSAVYLCASSPPGGSAYNEQFFGPGTRLTVL.

This clonotype turned up a few times. The rearrangement uses TRBV20-1 and TRBJ2-7, with D unresolved. The length of the CDR3 is 16 residues. Germline CDR1 is DFQATT and CDR2 is SNEGSKA (reference sequence). With 1 base removed from V and 1 base from J, the gap between germline ends came to 17 bases. CDR3 loop: CSARALRAVGSYEQYF. The CDR3 bases are TGCAGTGCTAGAGCCCTTAGGGCTGTCGGGTCCTACGAGCAGTACTTC.

There are a few counts of this clonotype. This chain links TRBV7-8 with TRBJ1-5, with D possibly being TRBD1 (5 bases). The germline CDR1 and CDR2 sequences are SGHVS and FQNEAQ. V was pared by 3 bases and J by 0 bases, with 15 bases between. The CDR3 length is 17 residues. The CDR3 nucleotides are TGTGCCAGCAGCTTTTCTTGGGGACGGGATAGCAATCAGCCCCAGCATTTT. This sequence encodes CASSFSWGRDSNQPQHF.

There are a few counts of this clonotype. The chain couples TRBV11-2 to TRBJ1-4; 7 bases align to TRBD1. V lost 4 bases, J lost 5 bases, and 4 bases stayed unmatched. The CDR3 covers 14 residues. The germline CDR1 and CDR2 sequences are SGHAT and FQNNGV. The DNA of the CDR3 is TGTGCCAGCAGCTCGGACAGGCCGAATGAAAAACTGTTTTTT. It yields the protein CASSSDRPNEKLFF. The full variable domain, its missing parts supplied by reference TRBV11-2 and TRBJ1-4, is EAGVAQSPRYKIIEKRQSVAFWCNPISGHATLYWYQQILGQGPKLLIQFQNNGVVDDSQLPKDRFSAERLKGVDSTLKIQPAKLEDSAVYLCASSSDRPNEKLFFGSGTQLSVL.

This clonotype was recorded a few times. This chain joins TRBV4-2 and TRBJ2-3; possibly TRBD1 for D (6 bases). Trimming took 6 bases from V and 3 from J, leaving 16 bases between them. The V gene's germline CDR1 is LGHNA and CDR2 YNFKEQ. The CDR3 is 15 residues long. CDR3 loop: CASRPGHRATDTQYF. The CDR3 DNA follows: TGTGCCAGCAGACCGGGACACAGAGCGACAGATACGCAGTATTTT.

This clonotype was counted between two and nine times. The chain carries TRBV29-1 and TRBJ2-1, with TRBD2 identical over 11 bases. Germline V lookup: CDR1 SQVTM, CDR2 ANQGSEA. The CDR3 runs 14 residues. V was pared by 5 bases and J by 7 bases, with 7 bases of the junction left unmatched. The CDR3 bases are TGCAGCGTTCGGGCTAGCGGGAGGAGAAATGAGCAGTTCTTC. It codes for CSVRASGRRNEQFF.

The chain is built from TRBV10-1 and TRBJ2-1, with 9 bases that match TRBD2. The junction had 7 bases not matched to a gene; V was cut back by 3 bases and J by 7 bases. Per germline, CDR1 WNHNN and CDR2 SYGVQD (reference sequence). CDR3 size: 15 residues. The CDR3 DNA sequence: TGCGCCAGCAGTGAAATAGCGGGAGATAATAATGAGCAGTTCTTC. Translating gives CASSEIAGDNNEQFF.

The genes are TRBV29-1 and TRBJ1-1, with D uncertain. Germline values: CDR1 SQVTM, CDR2 ANQGSEA. Between the trimmed V and J ends, which lost 7 bases and 6 bases, there was a span of 12 bases. The CDR3 has 11 amino acids. Here the CDR3 DNA reads TGCAGCGCGGAGGGAGTGTCTGAAGCTTTCTTT. Its translation: CSAEGVSEAFF.

This chain links TRBV11-2 with TRBJ2-1; the D gene is possibly TRBD2 (7 bases). V lost 3 bases and J lost 8, with 20 bases in between. Germline V gene sequence: CDR1 SGHAT, CDR2 FQNNGV. This CDR3 spans 16 amino acids. DNA of the CDR3: TGTGCCAGCAGCTTCCGGGGGCGGGAGTTTTTTGATGAGCAGTTCTTC. Translation: CASSFRGREFFDEQFF.

This clonotype was detected only a few times. CDR3 nucleotide sequence: TGCAGTGGTCGGACTAGCGGGAGAGATACGCAGTATTTT. This codes for CSGRTSGRDTQYF. The rearrangement links TRBV20-1 to TRBJ2-3; TRBD2 agrees at 13 bases. J gave up 5 bases and V 7 bases, and 3 bases lay outside the gene matches. CDR3 length equals 13 residues. Germline loops: CDR1 DFQATT, CDR2 SNEGSKA (reference sequence).

The chain links TRBV27 to TRBJ2-7, with 9 nucleotides matching TRBD1. The CDR3 contains 14 residues. With V trimmed by 5 bases and J by 4 bases, 6 bases remained unmatched. CDR1 and CDR2 from the germline V gene are MNHEY and SMNVEV (reference sequence). CDR3 coding DNA: TGTGCCAGCAGTGCCGGGACAGGGAGGTACGAGCAGTACTTC. This sequence encodes CASSAGTGRYEQYF.

This clonotype occurred a few times. V usage is TRBV7-2 and J usage is TRBJ2-1; TRBD1 might be the D (6 bases). Trimming took off 2 bases at V and 7 bases at J, with 12 bases between the two ends. This CDR3 is built from 14 residues. Germline V lookup: CDR1 SGHTA, CDR2 FQGNSA. In DNA form, the CDR3 reads TGTGCCAGCAGCTTATGGGGGCTGTTAAATGAGCAGTTCTTC. Its translation is CASSLWGLLNEQFF.

V usage is TRBV6-2 or TRBV6-3 and J usage is TRBJ1-1; 9 bases agree with TRBD1. Germline lookup yields CDR1 MNHEY and CDR2 SVGEGT. The CDR3 has 14 residues. J was trimmed by 11 bases and V by 0 bases; bases with no gene match: 7. The CDR3 sequence is CASSYSSGTGTAFF. The CDR3 DNA is TGTGCCAGCAGTTACTCCTCCGGGACAGGGACGGCTTTCTTT.

This sequence joins TRBV5-4 and TRBJ2-3; 7 bases line up with TRBD1. The trim removed 0 bases at V and 1 base at J, leaving 11 bases unmatched. CDR1 and CDR2 (germline): SGHNT, YYREEE (reference sequence). The CDR3 consists of 18 residues. In DNA, the CDR3 is TGTGCCAGCAGCTTGGGCAACCTTACAGGGGCGGGCACAGATACGCAGTATTTT. Its translation: CASSLGNLTGAGTDTQYF.

The chain joins TRBV6-5 to TRBJ2-5; D not certain. Germline V gene sequence: CDR1 MNHEY, CDR2 SVGAGI. The CDR3 runs to 15 residues. The germline V and J ends were trimmed by 2 bases and 1 base, with 11 bases remaining between them. CDR3 sequence: CASSYVRRTQETQYF. The DNA of the CDR3 is TGTGCCAGCAGTTACGTTCGAAGGACCCAAGAGACCCAGTACTTC.

Details on this clonotype: The junction does not match germline at one end; this may be a read error. The chain is built from TRBV5-8 and TRBJ2-2; D may be TRBD1 or TRBD2 (5 bases each). CDR3 length equals 14 residues. Germline V gene data show CDR1 as SGHTS and CDR2 as YDEGEE. In nucleotides, the CDR3 is TGTGCCAGCAGCCCGGGGCTAGCCGCCGGGGCGCTGTTTTTT. The encoded protein is CASSPGLAAGALFF.

This clonotype was observed many times. The chain has TRBV5-1 and TRBJ2-1; D not resolved. Between the trimmed V and J ends, which lost 1 base and 6 bases, there was a span of 8 bases. Germline values: CDR1 SGHRS, CDR2 YFSETQ. This CDR3 is built from 13 residues. The CDR3 region is CASSLLATNEQFF. In DNA form, the CDR3 reads TGCGCCAGCAGCTTGTTAGCAACCAATGAGCAGTTCTTC.

In its sample, this clonotype was seen a few times. The chain combines TRBV14 with TRBJ2-3; no clear D. The CDR3 is 13 amino acids. CDR1 is SGHDN and CDR2 is FVKESK in the germline V gene. V lost 1 base, J lost 9 bases, and 11 bases lay in between. The CDR3 region is CASSQASRDTQYF. DNA for the CDR3: TGTGCCAGCAGCCAAGCAAGTCGAGACACGCAGTATTTT.